This record concerns one T cell receptor (beta chain) sequence. Germline V CDR1 and CDR2: SGHVS, FQNEAQ. The CDR3 runs to 15 residues. The germline V and J ends were trimmed by 2 bases and 3 bases, with 13 bases remaining between them. The sample comes from a study of cytomegalovirus exposure and HLA in healthy donors. As for the study in general: Some 90 million unique TCRs from HLA-typed donors were held in an early data release.

60 Vbeta and 13 Jbeta primers were used in PCR. The protocol was immunoSEQ multiplex PCR, while the TCRdb copy is restricted to in-frame clones and leaves out a portion. The sample gives tens of thousands of clones, 82% of which show up once; about 1.9% is in the top ten. The sample taken for sequencing was PBMCs. This sequence joins TRBV7-8 and TRBJ1-2; D is undetermined. This clonotype was obtained from a man aged 18 to 30 in good health and CMV-seronegative. The DNA for the CDR3 is TGTGCCAGCAGCTTATTGGCAGTTGGAGACTATGGCTACACCTTC. This sequence encodes CASSLLAVGDYGYTF.